One sample yielded the 5 T cell receptor beta chains listed below, sequenced in a study of blood T cell repertoires in COVID-19. Here immunoSEQ multiplex PCR was the method, and the copy in TCRdb shows in-frame clones only, minus some. Of roughly 260,000 clones listed, 70% to 90% are singletons. Sequenced sample: PBMCs or T cells enriched from blood (not recorded which). Receptor source: a woman aged 45 to 65 who had recovered from COVID-19.

The rearrangement joins TRBV9 to TRBJ2-1; D is unresolved. Germline lookup yields CDR1 SGDLS and CDR2 YYNGEE. This CDR3 comprises 15 residues. V was clipped by 4 bases and J by 5 bases, with 16 bases between them. The CDR3 protein is CASSPQLNFHNEQFF. CDR3 DNA sequence: TGTGCCAGCAGCCCCCAGTTGAATTTTCACAATGAGCAGTTCTTC.

V gene TRBV11-2 combines with J gene TRBJ1-4; TRBD1 might be the D (6 bases). CDR1 and CDR2 from the germline V gene are SGHAT and FQNNGV. The CDR3 consists of 15 residues. V lost 4 bases and J 6 bases, leaving 15 bases between the germline ends. CDR3 coding DNA: TGTGCCAGCAGCTCACCGGGACAAAGCGATGAAAAACTGTTTTTT. It translates to CASSSPGQSDEKLFF.

Only one count was recorded for this clone. The chain employs TRBV5-6 and TRBJ1-1, with 9 positions matching TRBD1. Germline V gene data show CDR1 as SGHDT and CDR2 as YYEEEE. J lost 6 bases, V lost 3 bases, and 6 bases had no gene match. CDR3 size: 14 residues. As DNA, the CDR3 is TGTGCCAGCAGCTGGGACAGGGCATTCCCTGAAGCTTTCTTT. Amino acids: CASSWDRAFPEAFF.

This clone was seen once. The chain employs TRBV28 and TRBJ2-1, with 7 bases identical to TRBD2. Germline V gene sequence: CDR1 MDHEN, CDR2 SYDVKM. CDR3 size: 15 residues. V lost 0 bases to trimming and J lost 7 bases; unmatched junction nucleotides: 6. As DNA, the CDR3 is TGTGCCAGCAGTTTATGGACTAGCTCTTCGAATGAGCAGTTCTTC. Amino acid sequence: CASSLWTSSSNEQFF.

The chain links TRBV4-2 to TRBJ1-3; D remains ambiguous. V dropped 4 bases and J dropped 0 bases, with 16 bases sitting between them. Germline V gene data show CDR1 as LGHNA and CDR2 as YNFKEQ. The CDR3 spans 17 residues. The CDR3 DNA is TGTGCCAGCAGCCCCCGGGAGAGTCGGGACTCTGGAAACACCATATATTTT. This sequence encodes CASSPRESRDSGNTIYF.